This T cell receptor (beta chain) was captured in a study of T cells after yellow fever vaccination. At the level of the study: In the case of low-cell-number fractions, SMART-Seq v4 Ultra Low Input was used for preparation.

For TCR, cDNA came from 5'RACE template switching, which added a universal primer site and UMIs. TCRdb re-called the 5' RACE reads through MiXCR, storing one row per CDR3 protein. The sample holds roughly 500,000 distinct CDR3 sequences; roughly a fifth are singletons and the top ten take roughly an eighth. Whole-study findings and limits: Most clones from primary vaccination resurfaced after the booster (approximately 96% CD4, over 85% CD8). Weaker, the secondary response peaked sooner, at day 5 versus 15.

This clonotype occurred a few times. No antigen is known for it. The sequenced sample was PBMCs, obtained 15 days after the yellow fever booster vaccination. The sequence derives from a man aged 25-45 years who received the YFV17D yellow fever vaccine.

The CDR3 sequence is CSARPGTAYEQYF. CDR3 sequence (DNA): TGCAGTGCTAGACCCGGGACAGCCTACGAGCAGTACTTC. The J gene is TRBJ2-7, the V gene TRBV20-1; TRBD1 agrees at 7 bases. Germline CDR1 is DFQATT and CDR2 is SNEGSKA (reference sequence). V trimming: 2 bases; J trimming: 2 bases; junction bases outside the gene matches: 3. The CDR3 extends over 13 amino acids.